This entry lists 30 T cell receptor beta chains sequenced from one sample in a study of cytomegalovirus exposure and HLA in healthy donors. The study ran its PCR with 60 Vbeta and 13 Jbeta primers. Produced via immunoSEQ multiplex PCR; TCRdb's table is partial and in-frame only. The table records some 170,000 clones, roughly 87% of them present only once. The sample comprised PBMCs. These TCRs come from a man aged 50 or older in good health and CMV-seropositive.

This sequence joins TRBV30 and TRBJ1-5, with TRBD1 matching over 9 bases. The J segment lost 4 bases and the V segment lost 1 base, leaving 2 bases of the junction unmatched. CDR1 is GTSNPN and CDR2 is SVGIG in the germline V gene (reference sequence). The CDR3 runs 14 residues. The CDR3 loop is CAWSGQGGNQPQHF. The CDR3 DNA sequence: TGTGCCTGGAGTGGACAGGGGGGAAATCAGCCCCAGCATTTT.

The chain joins TRBV11-2 to TRBJ2-4; 7 positions agree with TRBD1. The CDR3 spans 15 residues. The trim removed 5 bases at V and 0 bases at J, leaving 4 bases unmatched. Germline V lookup: CDR1 SGHAT, CDR2 FQNNGV. The CDR3 loop is CASSHWTGAKNIQYF. CDR3 nucleotide sequence: TGTGCCAGCAGCCACTGGACAGGAGCCAAAAACATTCAGTACTTC. The variable domain in full, completed from reference TRBV11-2 and TRBJ2-4, reads EAGVAQSPRYKIIEKRQSVAFWCNPISGHATLYWYQQILGQGPKLLIQFQNNGVVDDSQLPKDRFSAERLKGVDSTLKIQPAKLEDSAVYLCASSHWTGAKNIQYFGAGTRLSVL.

This clone occurred once. V and J are TRBV27 and TRBJ1-6; D is perhaps TRBD1 (6 bases). The V gene's germline CDR1 is MNHEY and CDR2 SMNVEV (reference sequence). The ends were cut back, 6 bases at V and 7 bases at J, with 13 bases in the middle. The CDR3 is 14 residues long. The CDR3 DNA follows: TGTGCCAGCAGACTAGGACAGAACAATTCACCCCTCCACTTT. It encodes CASRLGQNNSPLHF.

V and J are TRBV27 and TRBJ2-7; TRBD2 aligns across 13 bases. The germline V gene has CDR1 MNHEY and CDR2 SMNVEV (reference sequence). The trim removed 10 bases at V and 4 bases at J, leaving 16 bases unmatched. The CDR3 consists of 17 residues. Here the CDR3 reads CANPGRPGLAGCYEQYF. The DNA of the CDR3 is TGTGCCAACCCGGGACGTCCGGGACTAGCGGGGTGTTACGAGCAGTACTTC.

The genes are TRBV2 and TRBJ2-5, with unresolved D. The CDR3 contains 10 residues. V lost 6 bases to trimming and J lost 4 bases, with 3 bases between them. Germline V gives CDR1 SNHLY, CDR2 FYNNEI. The CDR3 DNA follows: TGTGCCAGCAGGGCAGAGACCCAGTACTTC. The encoded protein is CASRAETQYF.

As concerns this clone: Compared with germline, one end of the junction differs, possibly owing to a read error. This chain uses TRBV27 with TRBJ2-7; TRBD2 might be the D (7 bases). CDR1 and CDR2 from the germline V gene are MNHEY and SMNVEV (reference sequence). The CDR3 spans 12 residues. The CDR3 reads CATRGASYEQYF. For the CDR3, the DNA is TGCGCTACCCGGGGGGCATCCTACGAGCAGTACTTC.

This sequence joins TRBV9 and TRBJ2-3, with D unresolved. CDR3 length: 14 residues. The V gene lost 0 bases and the J gene lost 4 bases, with 9 bases spanning the gap. Germline V lookup: CDR1 SGDLS, CDR2 YYNGEE. The CDR3: CASSVESYPDTQYF. The CDR3 DNA follows: TGTGCCAGCAGCGTAGAGTCCTACCCAGATACGCAGTATTTT.

In its sample, this clone was seen once. The V call is TRBV5-6, the J call TRBJ2-5; TRBD2 is a possible D gene (6 bases). Germline lookup yields CDR1 SGHDT and CDR2 YYEEEE. The CDR3 sequence is 13 residues long. Trimming removed 3 bases from V and 11 bases from J, with 17 bases in between. CDR3: CASSWGLSGEQYF. CDR3 nucleotide sequence: TGTGCCAGCAGCTGGGGACTGTCGGGGGAGCAGTACTTC.

V and J are TRBV6-6 and TRBJ2-3; 11 positions match TRBD1. Germline assignment: CDR1 MNHNY and CDR2 SVGAGI (reference sequence). V trimming: 6 bases; J trimming: 4 bases; junction bases outside the gene matches: 9. The CDR3 totals 16 residues. CDR3 sequence: CASSHTGTGGPDTQYF. In nucleotides, the CDR3 is TGTGCCAGCAGCCATACCGGGACAGGGGGACCAGATACGCAGTATTTT.

This rearrangement joins TRBV9 to TRBJ2-5; D possibly corresponds to TRBD1 (6 bases). Between the trimmed V and J ends, which lost 5 bases and 5 bases, there was a span of 22 bases. The CDR3 spans 16 residues. Per germline, CDR1 SGDLS and CDR2 YYNGEE. The CDR3 reads CASSDTGTNIRETQYF. In nucleotides, the CDR3 is TGTGCCAGCAGTGACACCGGGACAAACATACGGGAGACCCAGTACTTC.

This clone has a single count. This sequence joins TRBV4-2 and TRBJ1-6; no reliable D call. Germline V gene lookup returns CDR1 LGHNA and CDR2 YNFKEQ. CDR3 size: 15 residues. V shed 4 bases and J shed 8 bases, with 15 bases lying between them. CDR3 sequence reads: CASSPLRGGDSPLHF. Here the CDR3 DNA reads TGTGCCAGCAGCCCCCTCCGGGGAGGTGATTCACCCCTCCACTTT.

CDR3 nucleotide sequence: TGTGCCAGCAGCAATCGAGACTCCTACACCGGGGAGCTGTTTTTT. Its protein product is CASSNRDSYTGELFF. The chain employs TRBV6-1 and TRBJ2-2; no clear D. Germline V gene data show CDR1 as MNHNS and CDR2 as SASEGT. The CDR3 consists of 15 residues. Trimming took off 6 bases at V and 3 bases at J, with 14 bases between the two ends.

The genes are TRBV6-6 and TRBJ1-5; 7 bases match TRBD1. There are 15 residues in the CDR3. In germline, CDR1 is MNHNY, CDR2 SVGAGI (reference sequence). V was pared by 6 bases and J by 5 bases, with 10 bases of the junction left unmatched. The DNA of the CDR3 is TGTGCCAGCAGAGATGACAGGGCCGTGCATCAGCCCCAGCATTTT. Its translation: CASRDDRAVHQPQHF.

The rearrangement uses TRBV5-1 and TRBJ2-3; 12 nucleotides agree with TRBD2. With V trimmed by 5 bases and J by 3 bases, 7 bases remained unmatched. Germline CDR1 SGHRS, CDR2 YFSETQ. This CDR3 contains 16 residues. For the CDR3, the DNA is TGCGCCAGCAGGCTTGGCCTAGCGGGAGGGACAGATACGCAGTATTTT. Its translation is CASRLGLAGGTDTQYF.

V is TRBV14 and J is TRBJ2-2; 14 bases agree with TRBD2. The CDR3 is 19 residues long. The germline CDR1 and CDR2 sequences are SGHDN and FVKESK. Germline trimming cut 4 bases from V and 0 bases from J; bases unmatched to any gene: 7. DNA of the CDR3: TGTGCCAGCAGCCCCCGACTAGCGGGAGGGCCCCCGAACACCGGGGAGCTGTTTTTT. It yields the protein CASSPRLAGGPPNTGELFF. The variable domain in full, completed from reference TRBV14 and TRBJ2-2, reads EAGVTQFPSHSVIEKGQTVTLRCDPISGHDNLYWYRRVMGKEIKFLLHFVKESKQDESGMPNNRFLAERTGGTYSTLKVQPAELEDSGVYFCASSPRLAGGPPNTGELFFGEGSRLTVL.

As to this clone: One junction end disagrees with the germline gene, perhaps due to a read error. This chain joins TRBV2 and TRBJ1-2; possible D gene TRBD1, 6 bases. The CDR3 sequence is 10 residues long. The germline gives CDR1 SNHLY, CDR2 FYNNEI. The CDR3 sequence is CASRYRDTSF. DNA for the CDR3: TGTGCCAGCAGGTACCGGGACACCTCATTC.

This chain uses TRBV7-3 with TRBJ2-2; possible D gene TRBD1, 6 bases. CDR1 and CDR2 (germline): SGHTA, FQGTGA. CDR3 length: 19 amino acids. Trimming left V 5 bases short and J 0 bases short, with 22 bases between. CDR3 DNA sequence: TGTGCCAGCAGCCGCCAGGACAGACCCCATCCTACGAACACCGGGGAGCTGTTTTTT. It codes for CASSRQDRPHPTNTGELFF.

The V gene is TRBV14, the J gene TRBJ2-7; D may be TRBD2 (7 bases). Deletions cut 2 bases from V and 3 bases from J, with 20 bases between. Per germline, CDR1 SGHDN and CDR2 FVKESK. CDR3 length: 17 amino acids. The CDR3 DNA reads TGTGCCAGCAGCCAAAGGGGAGGGGGACGCTCCCACTACGAGCAGTACTTC. It codes for CASSQRGGGRSHYEQYF.

This clone has only one observation. The chain combines TRBV5-4 with TRBJ1-6; 8 positions match TRBD1. This CDR3 is built from 17 residues. From germline, CDR1 is SGHNT and CDR2 YYREEE (reference sequence). The V and J ends lost 0 bases and 9 bases, in that order; junction bases with no gene match: 11. CDR3 residues: CASSLGSQGAQGSPLHF. For the CDR3, the DNA is TGTGCCAGCAGCTTGGGCTCGCAGGGGGCGCAGGGTTCACCCCTCCACTTT.

The chain joins TRBV28 to TRBJ1-6; 10 nucleotides agree with TRBD1. V shed 1 base and J 7 bases; nucleotides not matched to a gene: 4. CDR1 is MDHEN and CDR2 is SYDVKM in the germline V gene. The CDR3 is made up of 16 amino acids. Written as DNA, the CDR3 is TGTGCCAGCAGTTTATTACCGGGACAGGGGAATTCACCCCTCCACTTT. Its protein product is CASSLLPGQGNSPLHF.

There are a few counts of this clone. The chain carries TRBV4-3 and TRBJ1-1, with TRBD1 as a possible D gene (5 bases). Trimming shortened V by 0 bases and J by 0 bases, and 8 bases separated the two germline ends. Germline CDR1 and CDR2: LGHNA and YSLEER. The CDR3 spans 15 residues. The CDR3 spells CASSQDRAVNTEAFF. In DNA form, the CDR3 reads TGCGCCAGCAGCCAAGACAGGGCGGTGAACACTGAAGCTTTCTTT.

The rearrangement uses TRBV30 and TRBJ1-5; D is perhaps TRBD1 (6 bases). Trimming shortened V by 2 bases and J by 2 bases, and 7 bases separated the two germline ends. Germline values: CDR1 GTSNPN, CDR2 SVGIG (reference sequence). The CDR3 covers 13 residues. CDR3 nucleotide sequence: TGTGCCTGGAGTAGACAGGGCAATCAGCCCCAGCATTTT. Translated: CAWSRQGNQPQHF.

The V call is TRBV5-1, the J call TRBJ2-5, with 15 bases fitting TRBD2. This CDR3 is 17 amino acids long. Losses at the gene ends were 0 bases for V and 2 bases for J; bases not matched to a gene: 2. From germline, CDR1 is SGHRS and CDR2 YFSETQ. CDR3 amino acids: CASSLGTSGREQETQYF. DNA for the CDR3: TGCGCCAGCAGCTTGGGGACTAGCGGGAGGGAGCAAGAGACCCAGTACTTC.

The chain links TRBV6-6 to TRBJ2-1; possible D gene TRBD2, 6 bases. Germline lookup yields CDR1 MNHNY and CDR2 SVGAGI (reference sequence). Trimming pared 2 bases from V and 7 bases from J, leaving 18 bases between. The CDR3 covers 16 residues. The CDR3 sequence is CASSYGAEGGENEQFF. The CDR3, as DNA: TGTGCCAGCAGTTACGGAGCAGAGGGCGGGGAAAATGAGCAGTTCTTC.

V and J are TRBV5-5 and TRBJ2-4; the D is unclear. Trimming shortened V by 0 bases and J by 4 bases, and 8 bases separated the two germline ends. Germline CDR1 SGHKS, CDR2 YYEKEE (reference sequence). The CDR3 runs to 14 residues. The CDR3 DNA reads TGTGCCAGCAGCTTGGAAGTTAGAAAAAACATTCAGTACTTC. It yields the protein CASSLEVRKNIQYF.

The chain joins TRBV30 to TRBJ2-7; D possibly corresponds to TRBD1 (6 bases). Trimming removed 3 bases at V and 3 bases at J, with 18 bases between. The CDR3 runs 15 residues. Germline lookup yields CDR1 GTSNPN and CDR2 SVGIG (reference sequence). The CDR3 sequence is CAWRTPGHKIYEQYF. CDR3 nucleotide sequence: TGTGCCTGGAGGACGCCGGGACATAAGATCTACGAGCAGTACTTC.

This rearrangement joins TRBV2 to TRBJ2-1, with 8 bases lining up with TRBD2. V gave up 4 bases and J gave up 6 bases; unmatched junction bases: 11. The CDR3 runs to 16 residues. CDR1 and CDR2 (germline): SNHLY, FYNNEI. CDR3 coding DNA: TGTGCCAGCAGTGTTGTCGGGAGCGGGGGTACCAATGAGCAGTTCTTC. Its protein is CASSVVGSGGTNEQFF.

The CDR3 is CANETGAKNIQYF. CDR3 bases: TGTGCCAACGAGACTGGAGCCAAAAACATTCAGTACTTC. The chain recombines TRBV6-1 with TRBJ2-4; D remains unclear. The CDR3 is made up of 13 amino acids. The germline V gene encodes CDR1 MNHNS and CDR2 SASEGT. V was shortened by 10 bases and J by 0 bases, with 10 bases between the two germline ends.

The V gene is TRBV6-1, the J gene TRBJ1-5; 8 bases match TRBD1. Germline V gene lookup returns CDR1 MNHNS and CDR2 SASEGT. Trimming removed 2 bases from V and 6 bases from J; junction bases left unmatched: 3. The CDR3 is 14 amino acids. CDR3 coding DNA: TGTGCCAGCAGTGAATCAGGGGGCTTTCAGCCCCAGCATTTT. Translation: CASSESGGFQPQHF.

This rearrangement joins TRBV10-3 to TRBJ1-1; D gene uncertain. This CDR3 is 16 amino acids long. The V gene lost 3 bases and the J gene lost 6 bases, with 20 bases spanning the gap. Germline assignment: CDR1 ENHRY and CDR2 SYGVKD. CDR3: CAISDGKGSGSAEAFF. CDR3 nucleotide sequence: TGTGCCATCAGTGATGGAAAGGGCTCGGGATCGGCTGAAGCTTTCTTT.